These 12 T cell receptor beta chains were sequenced from one sample in a study of cytomegalovirus exposure and HLA in healthy donors. TCRdb's copy holds only in-frame clones and misses some; the assay was immunoSEQ multiplex PCR. Of about 44,000 clones in the sample, 93% were seen once. Sequenced sample: PBMCs. Receptors were obtained from a woman between 18 and 30 years old in good health and CMV-seronegative.

J is TRBJ1-2 and V is TRBV4-1, with D possibly being TRBD1 (5 bases). CDR1 and CDR2 (germline): MGHRA, YSYEKL. The CDR3 length is 15 residues. Trimming cost V 2 bases and J 6 bases, with 16 bases left between them. CDR3 DNA: TGCGCCAGCAGCCAATCGTACAGGCCGGGGGATGGCTACACCTTC. Translated: CASSQSYRPGDGYTF.

This clone was seen a single time. The chain is built from TRBV4-1 and TRBJ1-5, with no clear D. V lost 1 base and J 7 bases, leaving 11 bases between the germline ends. The CDR3 consists of 14 residues. The V gene's germline CDR1 is MGHRA and CDR2 YSYEKL. CDR3 loop: CASSQGWSGQPQHF. The CDR3 nucleotides are TGCGCCAGCAGCCAAGGATGGAGTGGCCAGCCCCAGCATTTT.

The chain is built from TRBV5-6 and TRBJ1-1; D uncertain. This CDR3 has 12 amino acids. Per germline, CDR1 SGHDT and CDR2 YYEEEE. Trimming took off 3 bases at V and 0 bases at J, with 3 bases between the two ends. The CDR3 region has the DNA TGTGCCAGCAGCTCCGTGAACACTGAAGCTTTCTTT. Translation: CASSSVNTEAFF. The complete variable domain, with remaining parts taken from reference TRBV5-6 and TRBJ1-1, reads DAGVTQSPTHLIKTRGQQVTLRCSPKSGHDTVSWYQQALGQGPQFIFQYYEEEERQRGNFPDRFSGHQFPNYSSELNVNALLLGDSALYLCASSSVNTEAFFGQGTRLTVV.

This chain connects TRBV7-8 to TRBJ2-3; 7 bases are shared with TRBD2. After removal of 4 bases from V and 0 bases from J, the junction contained 7 bases not matched to a gene. Germline V lookup: CDR1 SGHVS, CDR2 FQNEAQ. There are 16 residues in the CDR3. This CDR3 reads CASSSREGDSTDTQYF. For the CDR3, the DNA is TGTGCCAGCAGCTCTAGGGAGGGCGACAGCACAGATACGCAGTATTTT.

This chain uses TRBV9 with TRBJ2-3, with TRBD2 identical over 8 bases. The germline V gene has CDR1 SGDLS and CDR2 YYNGEE. The CDR3 contains 16 residues. The J segment lost 1 base and the V segment lost 4 bases, leaving 8 bases of the junction unmatched. The CDR3 reads CASSPGGEGRTDTQYF. The CDR3 DNA sequence: TGTGCCAGCAGCCCCGGGGGGGAGGGTCGCACAGATACGCAGTATTTT.

This sequence joins TRBV28 and TRBJ2-7; 7 bases fit TRBD1. The CDR3 extends over 14 amino acids. Per germline, CDR1 MDHEN and CDR2 SYDVKM. J was trimmed by 7 bases and V by 1 base; bases with no gene match: 7. CDR3 protein: CASSLSRGNREQYF. For the CDR3, the DNA is TGTGCCAGCAGTTTATCCAGGGGGAATAGGGAGCAGTACTTC.

The chain joins TRBV2 to TRBJ1-1, with no clear D. CDR3 length: 12 residues. Trimming shortened V by 8 bases and J by 1 base, and 8 bases separated the two germline ends. CDR1 and CDR2 (germline): SNHLY, FYNNEI. The chain's CDR3 is CASYRQNTEAFF. In DNA, the CDR3 is TGTGCCAGCTACCGACAGAACACTGAAGCTTTCTTT.

The chain couples TRBV4-1 to TRBJ1-3, with TRBD1 matching 9 bases. This CDR3 comprises 17 residues. Germline CDR1 is MGHRA and CDR2 is YSYEKL. Germline trimming cut 4 bases from V and 0 bases from J; bases unmatched to any gene: 7. This chain's CDR3 is CASSPENRGLSGNTIYF. The CDR3 DNA is TGCGCCAGCAGCCCAGAAAACAGGGGGCTCTCTGGAAACACCATATATTTT.

The chain links TRBV9 to TRBJ1-3; D is ambiguous. The CDR3 is 15 residues long. V was cut by 3 bases and J by 0 bases, with 10 bases left in between. Looked up from germline, CDR1 is SGDLS and CDR2 is YYNGEE. CDR3 sequence (DNA): TGTGCCAGCAGCGCCCACTCGAGCTCTGGAAACACCATATATTTT. Its protein is CASSAHSSSGNTIYF.

The sample holds a few counts of this clone. The rearrangement uses TRBV7-9 and TRBJ2-2; no reliable D call. V was shortened by 1 base and J by 4 bases, with 4 bases between the two germline ends. Germline V gives CDR1 SEHNR, CDR2 FQNEAQ (reference sequence). This CDR3 comprises 13 residues. As DNA, the CDR3 is TGTGCCAGCAGCTTAGTTAGCACCGGGGAGCTGTTTTTT. Translation: CASSLVSTGELFF.

This rearrangement joins TRBV5-4 to TRBJ2-1; D is perhaps TRBD1 (6 bases). V lost 6 bases and J 0 bases, leaving 13 bases between the germline ends. The length of the CDR3 is 15 residues. Per the germline V gene, CDR1 is SGHNT and CDR2 is YYREEE (reference sequence). This CDR3 is CASMSGVNSYNEQFF. As DNA, the CDR3 is TGTGCCAGCATGTCAGGGGTCAACTCCTACAATGAGCAGTTCTTC.

The CDR3 coding sequence is TGTGCCAGCAGCTTAGGCGGCCGTGATGAGCAGTTCTTC. This translates into CASSLGGRDEQFF. The genes are TRBV7-8 and TRBJ2-1, with D unclear. Between the trimmed V and J ends, which lost 1 base and 8 bases, there was a span of 9 bases. Germline values: CDR1 SGHVS, CDR2 FQNEAQ. The CDR3 is 13 residues long.